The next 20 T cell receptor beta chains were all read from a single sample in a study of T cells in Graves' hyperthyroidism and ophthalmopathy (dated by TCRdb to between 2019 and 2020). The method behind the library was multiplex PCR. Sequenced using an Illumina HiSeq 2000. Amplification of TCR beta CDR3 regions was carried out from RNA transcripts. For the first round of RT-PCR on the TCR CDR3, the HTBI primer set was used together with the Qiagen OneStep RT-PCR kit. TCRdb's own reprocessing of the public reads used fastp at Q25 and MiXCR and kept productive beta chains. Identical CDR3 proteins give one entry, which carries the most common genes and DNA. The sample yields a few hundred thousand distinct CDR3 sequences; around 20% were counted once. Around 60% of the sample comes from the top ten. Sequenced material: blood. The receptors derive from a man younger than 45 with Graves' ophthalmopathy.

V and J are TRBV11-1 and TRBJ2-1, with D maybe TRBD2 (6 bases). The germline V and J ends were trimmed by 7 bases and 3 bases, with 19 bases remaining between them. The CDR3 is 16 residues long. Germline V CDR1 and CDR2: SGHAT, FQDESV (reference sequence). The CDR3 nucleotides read TGTGCCAGCATCAACCGGGACTCTTATTTCTACAATGAGCAGTTCTTC. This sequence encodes CASINRDSYFYNEQFF.

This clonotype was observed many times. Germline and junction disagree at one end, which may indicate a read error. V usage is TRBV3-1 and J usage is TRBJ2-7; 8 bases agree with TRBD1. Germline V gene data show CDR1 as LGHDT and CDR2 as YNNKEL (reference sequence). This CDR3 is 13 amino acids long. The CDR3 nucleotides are TGTGCCAGCAGCTCAGGGGGCTCCAACGAGCAGTACTTC. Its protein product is CASSSGGSNEQYF.

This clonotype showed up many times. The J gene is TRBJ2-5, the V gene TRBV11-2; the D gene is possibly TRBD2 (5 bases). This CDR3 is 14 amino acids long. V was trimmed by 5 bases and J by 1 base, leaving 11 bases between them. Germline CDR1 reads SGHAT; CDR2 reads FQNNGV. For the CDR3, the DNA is TGTGCCAGCAGCCCTGACTACATCCAAGAGACCCAGTACTTC. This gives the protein CASSPDYIQETQYF.

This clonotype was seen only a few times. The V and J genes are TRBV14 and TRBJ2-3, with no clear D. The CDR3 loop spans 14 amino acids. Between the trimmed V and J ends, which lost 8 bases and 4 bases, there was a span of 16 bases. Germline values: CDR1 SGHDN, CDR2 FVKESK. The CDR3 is CASSLRAGPDTQYF. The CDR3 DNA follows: TGTGCCAGCTCCCTGCGCGCAGGACCAGATACGCAGTATTTT.

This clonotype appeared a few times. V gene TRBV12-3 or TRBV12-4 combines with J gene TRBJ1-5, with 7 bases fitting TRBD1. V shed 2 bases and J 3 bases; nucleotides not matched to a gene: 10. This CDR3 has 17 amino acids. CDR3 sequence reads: CASSLFPGQRDNQPQHF. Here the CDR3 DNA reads TGTGCCAGCAGTTTATTTCCGGGACAGCGGGACAATCAGCCCCAGCATTTT.

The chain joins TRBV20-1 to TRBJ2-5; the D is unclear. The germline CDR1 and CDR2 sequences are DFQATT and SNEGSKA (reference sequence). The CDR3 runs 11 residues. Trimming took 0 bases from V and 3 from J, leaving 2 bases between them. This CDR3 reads CSARDEETQYF. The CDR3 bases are TGCAGTGCTAGAGACGAAGAGACCCAGTACTTC.

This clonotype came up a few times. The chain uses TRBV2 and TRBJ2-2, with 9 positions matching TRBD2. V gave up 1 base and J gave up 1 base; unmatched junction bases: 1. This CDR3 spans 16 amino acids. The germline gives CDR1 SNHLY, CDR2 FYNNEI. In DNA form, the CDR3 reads TGTGCCAGCAGTGAAGAACTAGCGGGGAACACCGGGGAGCTGTTTTTT. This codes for CASSEELAGNTGELFF.

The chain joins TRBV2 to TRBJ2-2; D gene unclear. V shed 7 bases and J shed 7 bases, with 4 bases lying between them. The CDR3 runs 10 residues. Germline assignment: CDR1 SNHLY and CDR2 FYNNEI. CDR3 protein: CASIGGELFF. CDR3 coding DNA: TGTGCCAGCATCGGCGGGGAGCTGTTTTTT.

The CDR3 coding sequence is TGTGCCAGCAGTCCCGGACAGGACCGACAGTATTTT. The encoded protein is CASSPGQDRQYF. V gene TRBV27 combines with J gene TRBJ2-3; TRBD1 matches 7 bases. The ends lost 5 bases at V and 12 bases at J; junction bases unmatched: 8. The CDR3 totals 12 residues. Germline V gene data show CDR1 as MNHEY and CDR2 as SMNVEV (reference sequence).

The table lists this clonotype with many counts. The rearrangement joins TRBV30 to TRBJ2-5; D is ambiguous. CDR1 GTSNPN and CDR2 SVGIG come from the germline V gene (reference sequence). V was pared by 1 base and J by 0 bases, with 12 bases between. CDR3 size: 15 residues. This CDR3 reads CAWSARPAYQETQYF. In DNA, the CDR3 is TGTGCCTGGAGTGCACGCCCCGCGTACCAAGAGACCCAGTACTTC. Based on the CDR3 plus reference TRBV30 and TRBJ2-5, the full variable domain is SQTIHQWPATLVQPVGSPLSLECTVEGTSNPNLYWYRQAAGRGLQLLFYSVGIGQISSEVPQNLSASRPQDRQFILSSKKLLLSDSGFYLCAWSARPAYQETQYFGPGTRLLVL.

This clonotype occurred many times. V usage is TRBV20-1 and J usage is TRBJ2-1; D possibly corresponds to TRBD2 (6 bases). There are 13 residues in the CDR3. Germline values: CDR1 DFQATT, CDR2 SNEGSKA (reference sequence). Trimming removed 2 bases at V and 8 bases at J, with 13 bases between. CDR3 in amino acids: CSARPLTSYEQFF. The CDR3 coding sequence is TGCAGTGCTAGACCCCTCACTAGCTATGAGCAGTTCTTC.

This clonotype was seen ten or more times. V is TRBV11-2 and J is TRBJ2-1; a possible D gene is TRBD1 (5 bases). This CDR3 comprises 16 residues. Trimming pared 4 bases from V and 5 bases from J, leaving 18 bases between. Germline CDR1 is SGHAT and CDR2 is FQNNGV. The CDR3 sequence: CASSYTTGGHHNEQFF. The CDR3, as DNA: TGTGCCAGCAGCTACACGACTGGCGGACACCACAATGAGCAGTTCTTC.

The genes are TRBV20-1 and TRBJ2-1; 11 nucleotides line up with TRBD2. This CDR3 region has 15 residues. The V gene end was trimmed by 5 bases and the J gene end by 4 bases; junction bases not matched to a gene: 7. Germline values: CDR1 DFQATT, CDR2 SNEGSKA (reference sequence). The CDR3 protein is CSAAPSGRWYNEQFF. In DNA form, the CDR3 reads TGCAGTGCTGCACCTAGCGGGAGGTGGTACAATGAGCAGTTCTTC.

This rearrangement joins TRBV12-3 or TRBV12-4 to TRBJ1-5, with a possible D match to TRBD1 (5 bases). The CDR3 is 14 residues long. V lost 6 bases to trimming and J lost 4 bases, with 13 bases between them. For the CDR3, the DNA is TGTGCCAGCAGGCGGCCCGGGGGGAATCAGCCCCAGCATTTT. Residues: CASRRPGGNQPQHF.

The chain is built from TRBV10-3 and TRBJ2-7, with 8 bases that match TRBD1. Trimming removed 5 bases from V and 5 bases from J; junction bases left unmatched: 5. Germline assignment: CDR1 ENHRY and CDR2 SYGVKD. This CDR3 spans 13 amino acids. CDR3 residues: CAISRTGSNEQYF. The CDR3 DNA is TGTGCCATCAGTCGGACAGGGAGCAACGAGCAGTACTTC.

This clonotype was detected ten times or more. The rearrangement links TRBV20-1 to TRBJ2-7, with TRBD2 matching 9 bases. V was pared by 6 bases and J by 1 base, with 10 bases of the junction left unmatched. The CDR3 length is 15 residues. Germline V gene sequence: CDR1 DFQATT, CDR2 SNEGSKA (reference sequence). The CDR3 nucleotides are TGCAGTGCCGGCCCTCCGACTAGCGGATCCTACGAGCAGTACTTC. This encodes CSAGPPTSGSYEQYF.

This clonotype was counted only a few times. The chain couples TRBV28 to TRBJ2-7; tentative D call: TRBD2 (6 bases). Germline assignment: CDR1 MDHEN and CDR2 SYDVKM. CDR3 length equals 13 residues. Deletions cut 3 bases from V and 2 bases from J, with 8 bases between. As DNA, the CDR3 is TGTGCCAGCAGTTTGGAGGGTCCCTACGAGCAGTACTTC. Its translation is CASSLEGPYEQYF.

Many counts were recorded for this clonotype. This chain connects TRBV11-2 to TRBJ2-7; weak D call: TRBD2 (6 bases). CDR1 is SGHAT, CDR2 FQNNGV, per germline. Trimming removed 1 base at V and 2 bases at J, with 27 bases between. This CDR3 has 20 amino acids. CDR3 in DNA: TGTGCCAGCAGCTTAGGGCGTGGTCCTCACTCCAGGACTAAAACCTACGAGCAGTACTTC. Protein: CASSLGRGPHSRTKTYEQYF.

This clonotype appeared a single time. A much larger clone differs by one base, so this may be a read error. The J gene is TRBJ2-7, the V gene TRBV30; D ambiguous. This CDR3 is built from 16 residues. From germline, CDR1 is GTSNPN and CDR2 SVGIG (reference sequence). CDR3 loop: CAWSDHPLGSSYGQYF. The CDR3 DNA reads TGTGCCTGGAGTGACCACCCCCTCGGCAGCTCCTACGGGCAGTACTTC.

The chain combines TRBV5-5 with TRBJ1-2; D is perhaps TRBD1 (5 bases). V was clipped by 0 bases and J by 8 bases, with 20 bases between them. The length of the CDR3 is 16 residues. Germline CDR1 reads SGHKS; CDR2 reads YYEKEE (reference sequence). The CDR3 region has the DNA TGTGCCAGCAGCTTGGGGGGCCCGAAGGTTTATAGGGGCTACACCTTC. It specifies CASSLGGPKVYRGYTF. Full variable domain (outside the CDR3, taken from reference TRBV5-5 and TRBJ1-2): DAGVTQSPTHLIKTRGQQVTLRCSPISGHKSVSWYQQVLGQGPQFIFQYYEKEERGRGNFPDRFSARQFPNYSSELNVNALLLGDSALYLCASSLGGPKVYRGYTFGSGTRLTVV.